This is a list of T cell receptor beta chains from one sample in a study of blood T cell repertoires in COVID-19. Using immunoSEQ multiplex PCR, the repertoire was profiled, and TCRdb retains in-frame clones only, with some absent. The sample comprises about 170,000 clones, 83% of which are singletons, and around 2% rests with the top ten. Sequencing was done on a sample of peripheral blood. Receptors originate from a woman older than 75 with acute or convalescent COVID-19. The CDR3 runs from the conserved cysteine through the conserved F or W. The order of the fields is V gene, D gene, J gene, clone size, CDR3 protein, CDR3 DNA. A D gene is named only where the DNA matches it firmly. Size is stated for part of the rows, as once, few or many counts, or as a class when the clone is expanded.

V: TRBV9
D: NA
J: TRBJ1-1
size: NA
CDR3: CASNREGTNTEAFF
DNA: TGTGCCAGCAATCGGGAGGGGACCAACACTGAAGCTTTCTTT

V: TRBV3-1/TRBV3-2
D: NA
J: TRBJ1-3
size: NA
CDR3: CASSQHSSGNTIYF
DNA: TGTGCCAGCAGCCAACACAGCTCTGGAAACACCATATATTTT

V: TRBV24-1
D: TRBD2
J: TRBJ2-1
size: NA
CDR3: CATSGGSILSKQFF
DNA: TGTGCCACCAGTGGCGGGAGCATTTTGTCCAAGCAGTTCTTC

V: TRBV5-6
D: TRBD1
J: TRBJ1-1
size: NA
CDR3: CASSWGTGRNTEAFF
DNA: TGTGCCAGCAGCTGGGGGACAGGGAGGAACACTGAAGCTTTCTTT

V: TRBV5-1
D: NA
J: TRBJ1-1
size: NA
CDR3: CASREGMNTEAFF
DNA: TGCGCCAGTAGGGAGGGAATGAACACTGAAGCTTTCTTT

V: TRBV19
D: TRBD2
J: TRBJ2-3
size: NA
CDR3: CASSIGDYPTDTQYF
DNA: TGTGCCAGTAGTATAGGGGACTACCCTACGGATACGCAGTATTTT

V: TRBV19
D: TRBD1
J: TRBJ2-7
size: few
CDR3: CASSTSGTEYEQYF
DNA: TGTGCCAGTAGTACATCCGGGACAGAGTACGAGCAGTACTTC

V: TRBV15
D: TRBD2
J: TRBJ2-3
size: NA
CDR3: CATSRDLAVPTDTQYF
DNA: TGTGCCACCAGCAGAGACCTAGCGGTTCCCACAGATACGCAGTATTTT

V: TRBV30
D: NA
J: TRBJ1-1
size: NA
CDR3: CAWRSRGASEAFF
DNA: TGTGCCTGGAGATCGCGGGGGGCTTCTGAAGCTTTCTTT

V: TRBV5-3
D: NA
J: TRBJ1-2
size: NA
CDR3: CARSLAGLTPLGYTF
DNA: TGTGCCAGAAGCTTGGCAGGACTTACCCCCCTCGGCTACACCTTC

V: TRBV9
D: TRBD1
J: TRBJ2-1
size: NA
CDR3: CASSSGQGSYNEQFF
DNA: TGTGCCAGCAGCTCGGGACAGGGATCCTACAATGAGCAGTTCTTC

V: TRBV2
D: NA
J: TRBJ2-5
size: once
CDR3: CASVGLTKGETQYF
DNA: TGTGCCAGCGTTGGACTAACCAAGGGAGAGACCCAGTACTTC

V: TRBV6-5
D: NA
J: TRBJ1-5
size: NA
CDR3: CASKEGSNQPQHF
DNA: TGTGCCAGCAAGGAGGGAAGCAATCAGCCCCAGCATTTT

V: TRBV14
D: NA
J: TRBJ1-2
size: NA
CDR3: CASSQDRLSYTF
DNA: TGTGCCAGCAGCCAAGATCGGTTGAGCTACACCTTC

V: TRBV28
D: TRBD2
J: TRBJ2-1
size: NA
CDR3: CASGTTSGGALPAYNEQFF
DNA: TGTGCCAGCGGGACGACTAGCGGGGGGGCGCTTCCCGCTTACAATGAGCAGTTCTTC

V: TRBV5-1
D: NA
J: TRBJ1-1
size: NA
CDR3: CASSLVGLLNTEAFF
DNA: TGCGCCAGCAGCTTGGTTGGACTCCTGAACACTGAAGCTTTCTTT

V: TRBV28
D: NA
J: TRBJ2-2
size: NA
CDR3: CASSPRNTGELFF
DNA: TGTGCCAGCAGTCCCAGGAACACCGGGGAGCTGTTTTTT

V: TRBV28
D: NA
J: TRBJ1-5
size: NA
CDR3: CASRGTGNQPQHF
DNA: TGTGCCAGCAGGGGAACAGGGAATCAGCCCCAGCATTTT

V: TRBV5-1
D: TRBD1
J: TRBJ2-2
size: few
CDR3: CASSAQGAYTGELFF
DNA: TGCGCCAGCAGCGCACAGGGGGCATACACCGGGGAGCTGTTTTTT

V: TRBV5-6
D: TRBD1
J: TRBJ2-5
size: NA
CDR3: CASSRTGGVQETQYF
DNA: TGTGCCAGCAGCAGGACAGGGGGGGTCCAAGAGACCCAGTACTTC

V: TRBV18
D: TRBD1
J: TRBJ2-3
size: NA
CDR3: CASSPRRDRGADTQYF
DNA: TGTGCCAGCTCACCACGCCGGGACAGGGGCGCAGATACGCAGTATTTT

V: TRBV5-5
D: TRBD2
J: TRBJ2-1
size: NA
CDR3: CASSNRLAGGWNEQFF
DNA: TGTGCCAGCAGCAACCGACTAGCGGGGGGGTGGAATGAGCAGTTCTTC

V: TRBV5-4
D: NA
J: TRBJ2-2
size: NA
CDR3: CASSLESLTGELFF
DNA: TGTGCCAGCAGCTTGGAGTCACTCACCGGGGAGCTGTTTTTT

V: TRBV5-1
D: NA
J: TRBJ2-5
size: few
CDR3: CASSFTGQETQYF
DNA: TGCGCCAGCAGCTTTACAGGCCAAGAGACCCAGTACTTC

V: TRBV5-6
D: NA
J: TRBJ2-6
size: NA
CDR3: CASSQISGANVLTF
DNA: TGTGCCAGCAGCCAGATCTCTGGGGCCAACGTCCTGACTTTC

V: TRBV5-1
D: TRBD1
J: TRBJ2-2
size: NA
CDR3: CASSLGDRGPGGTGELFF
DNA: TGCGCCAGCAGCTTGGGAGACAGGGGGCCCGGGGGCACCGGGGAGCTGTTTTTT

V: TRBV5-6
D: TRBD1
J: TRBJ1-2
size: once
CDR3: CASSAGQGLYGYTF
DNA: TGTGCCAGCAGCGCCGGACAGGGCCTCTATGGCTACACCTTC

V: TRBV7-2
D: TRBD1
J: TRBJ2-3
size: NA
CDR3: CASSLVTGRTDTQYF
DNA: TGTGCCAGCAGCTTGGTGACAGGGCGCACAGATACGCAGTATTTT

V: TRBV24-1
D: TRBD1
J: TRBJ2-2
size: NA
CDR3: CATSDQGQGNTGELFF
DNA: TGTGCCACCAGTGACCAGGGACAGGGTAACACCGGGGAGCTGTTTTTT

V: TRBV10-1
D: TRBD1
J: TRBJ2-3
size: NA
CDR3: CATPGVAASRRDRSTDTQYF
DNA: TGCGCCACACCGGGCGTGGCGGCATCTCGCCGGGACAGGAGCACAGATACGCAGTATTTT

V: TRBV9
D: TRBD2
J: TRBJ2-3
size: NA
CDR3: CASSARLAGALSTDTQYF
DNA: TGTGCCAGCAGCGCCCGACTAGCGGGAGCCTTAAGCACAGATACGCAGTATTTT

V: TRBV19
D: NA
J: TRBJ1-5
size: NA
CDR3: CASTRGRNQPQHF
DNA: TGTGCCAGTACCAGGGGTCGCAATCAGCCCCAGCATTTT

V: TRBV15
D: TRBD1
J: TRBJ2-7
size: NA
CDR3: CATSRDPGGYEQYF
DNA: TGTGCCACCAGCAGAGATCCAGGGGGCTACGAGCAGTACTTC

V: TRBV6-1
D: NA
J: TRBJ2-1
size: NA
CDR3: CASSETRDYEQFF
DNA: TGTGCCAGCAGTGAAACCAGGGACTATGAGCAGTTCTTC

V: TRBV19
D: NA
J: TRBJ2-3
size: once
CDR3: CASSVSGSTDTQYF
DNA: TGTGCCAGTAGTGTGTCGGGGAGCACAGATACGCAGTATTTT

V: TRBV2
D: TRBD1
J: TRBJ1-5
size: NA
CDR3: CASSGPGQNQPQHF
DNA: TGTGCCAGCAGTGGGCCGGGACAGAATCAGCCCCAGCATTTT

V: TRBV5-1
D: NA
J: TRBJ2-7
size: few
CDR3: CASSVRGVMYEQYF
DNA: TGCGCCAGCAGCGTCAGGGGAGTGATGTACGAGCAGTACTTC

V: TRBV5-4
D: NA
J: TRBJ2-7
size: NA
CDR3: CASSHLRGPTYEQYF
DNA: TGTGCCAGCAGTCATTTGCGAGGCCCCACGTACGAGCAGTACTTC

V: TRBV6-6
D: TRBD2
J: TRBJ2-1
size: NA
CDR3: CASTPSGGARNEQFF
DNA: TGTGCCAGCACCCCATCGGGAGGCGCGAGAAATGAGCAGTTCTTC

V: TRBV6-2/TRBV6-3
D: NA
J: TRBJ1-1
size: once
CDR3: CASSYVPGGHMNTEAFF
DNA: TGTGCCAGCAGTTACGTCCCGGGTGGACACATGAACACTGAAGCTTTCTTT

V: TRBV2
D: TRBD1
J: TRBJ1-5
size: NA
CDR3: CASTTDRAASNQPQHF
DNA: TGTGCCAGCACTACGGACAGGGCGGCAAGCAATCAGCCCCAGCATTTT

V: TRBV9
D: TRBD1
J: TRBJ2-7
size: NA
CDR3: CASSAGQGIYEQYF
DNA: TGTGCCAGCAGCGCCGGACAGGGAATCTACGAGCAGTACTTC

V: TRBV28
D: TRBD1
J: TRBJ1-3
size: NA
CDR3: CASSQAGVRTGGQYSGNTIYF
DNA: TGTGCCAGCAGCCAAGCGGGAGTGAGGACAGGGGGTCAATACTCTGGAAACACCATATATTTT

V: TRBV18
D: NA
J: TRBJ2-1
size: NA
CDR3: CASSPMQVDEQFF
DNA: TGTGCCAGCTCACCAATGCAGGTAGATGAGCAGTTCTTC

V: TRBV19
D: NA
J: TRBJ2-1
size: NA
CDR3: CASSMSTNGEQFF
DNA: TGTGCCAGTAGTATGTCTACTAACGGTGAGCAGTTCTTC

V: TRBV18
D: NA
J: TRBJ1-5
size: few
CDR3: CASSPSGAVSNQPQHF
DNA: TGTGCCAGCTCTCCTTCCGGAGCAGTTAGCAATCAGCCCCAGCATTTT

V: TRBV4-3
D: TRBD2
J: TRBJ2-1
size: NA
CDR3: CASSQERLAGAEQFF
DNA: TGCGCCAGCAGCCAGGAACGACTAGCGGGAGCTGAGCAGTTCTTC

V: TRBV5-1
D: TRBD2
J: TRBJ2-1
size: once
CDR3: CASSLTSGSSYNEQFF
DNA: TGCGCCAGCAGCTTGACTAGCGGGAGCTCCTACAATGAGCAGTTCTTC

V: TRBV3-1/TRBV3-2
D: NA
J: TRBJ2-1
size: NA
CDR3: CASSRTGMQEQFF
DNA: TGTGCCAGCAGCCGGACGGGAATGCAGGAGCAGTTCTTC

V: TRBV19
D: TRBD1
J: TRBJ1-5
size: NA
CDR3: CASSILGQDNQPQHF
DNA: TGTGCCAGTAGTATCTTAGGACAGGATAACCAGCCCCAGCATTTT

V: TRBV7-9
D: TRBD1
J: TRBJ2-5
size: NA
CDR3: CASSFEDRAETQYF
DNA: TGTGCCAGCAGCTTCGAAGACAGGGCAGAGACCCAGTACTTC

V: TRBV5-6
D: TRBD1
J: TRBJ2-1
size: NA
CDR3: CASSPRDRNNEQFF
DNA: TGTGCCAGCAGCCCCCGGGACAGGAACAATGAGCAGTTCTTC

V: TRBV6-5
D: NA
J: TRBJ2-7
size: NA
CDR3: CASRNRELGQYF
DNA: TGTGCCAGCAGGAACAGGGAGTTGGGGCAGTACTTC

V: TRBV19
D: TRBD2
J: TRBJ2-1
size: NA
CDR3: CASSTSGGTSDEQFF
DNA: TGTGCCAGTAGTACTAGCGGGGGAACCAGCGATGAGCAGTTCTTC